Listed here is a single T cell receptor (beta chain). These data come from a study of blood T cell repertoires in COVID-19. Background on the study: Whether acute or convalescent, the COVID-19 samples came from the United States, Italy and Spain. PBMCs, B-cell-depleted T cells, or T cells provided the cDNA or gDNA that made up the material.

Germline V CDR1 and CDR2: SGHKS, YYEKEE (reference sequence). V gave up 1 base and J gave up 3 bases, with 8 bases separating them. The CDR3 sequence is 13 residues long. Each participant's cohort was designated according to participant-reported clinical history. Repertoires were generated with immunoSEQ multiplex PCR, while TCRdb's copy carries only in-frame clones and drops some. The sample has some 160,000 clones, approximately 80% seen once. The clonotype comes from a woman between 45 and 60 years old who had recovered from COVID-19. Sequenced input: PBMCs or T cells enriched from blood (not recorded which). V gene TRBV5-5 combines with J gene TRBJ2-7; D perhaps matches TRBD1 (5 bases). The CDR3 bases are TGTGCCAGCAGCTTGAGACAGAGCTACGAGCAGTACTTC. Amino acids: CASSLRQSYEQYF.